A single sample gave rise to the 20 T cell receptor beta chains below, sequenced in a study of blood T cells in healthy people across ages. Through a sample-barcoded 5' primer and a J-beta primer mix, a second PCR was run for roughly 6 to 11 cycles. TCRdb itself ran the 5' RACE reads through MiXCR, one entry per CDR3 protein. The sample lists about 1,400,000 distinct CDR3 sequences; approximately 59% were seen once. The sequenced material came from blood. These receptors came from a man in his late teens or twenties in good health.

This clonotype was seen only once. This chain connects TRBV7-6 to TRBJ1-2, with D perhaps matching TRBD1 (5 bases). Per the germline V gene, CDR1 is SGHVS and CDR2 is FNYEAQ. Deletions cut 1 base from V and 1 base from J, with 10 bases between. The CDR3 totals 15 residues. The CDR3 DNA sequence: TGTGCCAGCAGCTTAGGGTTTGGGGGTAACTATGGCTACACCTTC. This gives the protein CASSLGFGGNYGYTF.

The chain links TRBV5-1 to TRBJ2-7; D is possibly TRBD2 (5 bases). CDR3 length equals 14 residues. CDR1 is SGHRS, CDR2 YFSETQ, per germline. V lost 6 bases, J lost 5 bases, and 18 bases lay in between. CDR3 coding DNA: TGCGCCAGCAAGCGAGTCATGGAGGTTCACGAGCAGTACTTC. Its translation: CASKRVMEVHEQYF.

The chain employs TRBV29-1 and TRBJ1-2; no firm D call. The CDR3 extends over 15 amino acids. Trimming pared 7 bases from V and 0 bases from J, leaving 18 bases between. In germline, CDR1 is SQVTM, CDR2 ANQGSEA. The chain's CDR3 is CSALVHGPTNYGYTF. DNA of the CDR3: TGCAGCGCCTTAGTGCATGGACCGACTAACTATGGCTACACCTTC. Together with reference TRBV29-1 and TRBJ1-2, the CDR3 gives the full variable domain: SAVISQKPSRDICQRGTSLTIQCQVDSQVTMMFWYRQQPGQSLTLIATANQGSEATYESGFVIDKFPISRPNLTFSTLTVSNMSPEDSSIYLCSALVHGPTNYGYTFGSGTRLTVV.

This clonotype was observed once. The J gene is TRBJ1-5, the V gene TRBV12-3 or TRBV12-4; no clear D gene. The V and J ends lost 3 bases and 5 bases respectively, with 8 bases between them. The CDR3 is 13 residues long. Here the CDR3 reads CASSFNRHQPQHF. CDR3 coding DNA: TGTGCCAGCAGTTTTAATCGTCATCAGCCCCAGCATTTT.

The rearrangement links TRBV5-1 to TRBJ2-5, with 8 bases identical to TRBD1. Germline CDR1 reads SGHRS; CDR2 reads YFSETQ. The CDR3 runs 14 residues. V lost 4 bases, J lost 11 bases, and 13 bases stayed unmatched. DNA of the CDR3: TGCGCCAGCAGCCCAACGGACAGGGCGAATGAGCAGTACTTC. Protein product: CASSPTDRANEQYF.

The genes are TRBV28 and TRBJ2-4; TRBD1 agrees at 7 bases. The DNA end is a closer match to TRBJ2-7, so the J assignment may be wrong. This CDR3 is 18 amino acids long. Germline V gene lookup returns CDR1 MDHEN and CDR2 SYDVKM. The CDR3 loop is CASSLANPLGQTPYEQYF. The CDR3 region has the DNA TGTGCCAGCAGTTTGGCCAATCCTTTGGGACAGACCCCCTACGAGCAGTACTTC.

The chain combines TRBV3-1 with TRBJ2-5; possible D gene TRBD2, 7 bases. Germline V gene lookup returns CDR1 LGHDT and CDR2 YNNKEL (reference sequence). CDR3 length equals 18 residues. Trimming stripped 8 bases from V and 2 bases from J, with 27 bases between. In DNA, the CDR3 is TGTGCCAGCCCCCACCGCGATAAGGGGGGAGGGCCTCAAGAGACCCAGTACTTC. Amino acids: CASPHRDKGGGPQETQYF.

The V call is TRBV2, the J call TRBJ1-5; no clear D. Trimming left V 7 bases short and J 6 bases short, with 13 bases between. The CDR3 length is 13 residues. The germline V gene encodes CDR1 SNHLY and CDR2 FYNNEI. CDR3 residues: CASTLTGIQPQHF. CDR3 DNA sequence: TGTGCCAGCACCCTGACGGGTATTCAGCCCCAGCATTTT.

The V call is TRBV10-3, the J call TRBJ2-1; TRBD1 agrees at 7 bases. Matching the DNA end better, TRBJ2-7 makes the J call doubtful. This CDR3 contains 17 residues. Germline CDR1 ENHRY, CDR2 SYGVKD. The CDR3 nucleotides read TGTGCCATCAGTGATTCCGGACAGGTCTCCAGGTACAATGAGCAGTACTTC. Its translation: CAISDSGQVSRYNEQYF.

The CDR3 sequence: CASSQEGQLEGYTF. The CDR3 region has the DNA TGCGCCAGCAGCCAAGAGGGACAGTTAGAAGGCTACACCTTC. This sequence joins TRBV4-1 and TRBJ1-2; 7 bases align to TRBD1. Germline V gives CDR1 MGHRA, CDR2 YSYEKL. Trimming cost V 0 bases and J 8 bases; bases outside gene matches: 6. This CDR3 has 14 residues.

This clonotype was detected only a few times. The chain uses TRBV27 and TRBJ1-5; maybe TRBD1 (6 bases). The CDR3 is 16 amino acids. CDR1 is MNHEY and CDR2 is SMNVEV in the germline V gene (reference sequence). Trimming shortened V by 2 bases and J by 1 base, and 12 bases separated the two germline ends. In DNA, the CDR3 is TGTGCCAGCAGTTTAGTTGGTCAGGGGAGCAATCAGCCCCAGCATTTT. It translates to CASSLVGQGSNQPQHF.

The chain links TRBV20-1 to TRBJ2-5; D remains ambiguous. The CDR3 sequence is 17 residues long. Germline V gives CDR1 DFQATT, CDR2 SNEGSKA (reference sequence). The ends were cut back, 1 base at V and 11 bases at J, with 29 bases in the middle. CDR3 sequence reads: CSARGYDTASSYNEQYF. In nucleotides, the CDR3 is TGCAGTGCTAGAGGCTATGACACTGCGAGCTCCTACAATGAGCAGTACTTC.

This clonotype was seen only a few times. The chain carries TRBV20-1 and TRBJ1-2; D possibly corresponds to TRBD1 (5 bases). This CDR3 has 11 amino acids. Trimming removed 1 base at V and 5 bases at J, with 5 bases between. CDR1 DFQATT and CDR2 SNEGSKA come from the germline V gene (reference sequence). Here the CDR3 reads CSARGGYGYTF. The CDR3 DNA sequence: TGCAGTGCTAGAGGGGGGTATGGCTACACCTTC.

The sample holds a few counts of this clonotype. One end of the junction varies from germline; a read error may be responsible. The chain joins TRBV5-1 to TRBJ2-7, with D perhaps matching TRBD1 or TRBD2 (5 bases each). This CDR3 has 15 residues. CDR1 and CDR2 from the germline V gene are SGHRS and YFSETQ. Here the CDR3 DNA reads TGTGCCAGCAGTCCTGGGACGGATAGCTCCTACGAGCAGTACTTC. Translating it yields CASSPGTDSSYEQYF.

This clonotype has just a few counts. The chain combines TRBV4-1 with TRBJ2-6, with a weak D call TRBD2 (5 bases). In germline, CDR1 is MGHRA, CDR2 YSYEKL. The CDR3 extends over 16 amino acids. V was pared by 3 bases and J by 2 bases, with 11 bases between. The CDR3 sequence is CASSQLAGAGANVLTF. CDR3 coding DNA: TGCGCCAGCAGCCAGCTTGCCGGGGCTGGGGCCAACGTCCTGACTTTC.

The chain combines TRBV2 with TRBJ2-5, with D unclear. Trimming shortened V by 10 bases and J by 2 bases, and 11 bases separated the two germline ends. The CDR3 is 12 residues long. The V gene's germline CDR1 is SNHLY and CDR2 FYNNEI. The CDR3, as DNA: TGTGCCACAAGCCAGGAACAAGAGACCCAGTACTTC. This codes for CATSQEQETQYF.

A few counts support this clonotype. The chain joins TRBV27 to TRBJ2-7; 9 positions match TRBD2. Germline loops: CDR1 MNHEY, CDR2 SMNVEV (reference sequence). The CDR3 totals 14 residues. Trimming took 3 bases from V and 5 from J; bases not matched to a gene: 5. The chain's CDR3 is CASSFGTSPHEQYF. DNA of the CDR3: TGTGCCAGCAGTTTCGGGACTAGCCCCCACGAGCAGTACTTC.

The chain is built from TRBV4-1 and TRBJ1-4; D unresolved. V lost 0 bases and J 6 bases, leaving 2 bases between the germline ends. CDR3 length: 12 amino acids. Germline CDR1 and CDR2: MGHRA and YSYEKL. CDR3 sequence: CASSQEDEKLFF. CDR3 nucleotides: TGCGCCAGCAGCCAAGAAGATGAAAAACTGTTTTTT.

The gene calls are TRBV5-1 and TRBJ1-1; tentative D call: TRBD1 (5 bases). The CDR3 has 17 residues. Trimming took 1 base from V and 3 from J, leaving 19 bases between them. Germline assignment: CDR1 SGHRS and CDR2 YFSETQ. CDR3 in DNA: TGCGCCAGCAGCTTGTCACCCCGAGGGGATGGGTACACTGAAGCTTTCTTT. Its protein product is CASSLSPRGDGYTEAFF.

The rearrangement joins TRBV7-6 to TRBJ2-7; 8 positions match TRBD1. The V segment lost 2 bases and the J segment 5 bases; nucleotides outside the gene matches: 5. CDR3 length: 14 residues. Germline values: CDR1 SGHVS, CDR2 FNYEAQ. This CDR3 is CASSLSLQGDEQYF. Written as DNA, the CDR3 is TGTGCCAGCAGCTTATCGCTACAGGGGGACGAGCAGTACTTC.